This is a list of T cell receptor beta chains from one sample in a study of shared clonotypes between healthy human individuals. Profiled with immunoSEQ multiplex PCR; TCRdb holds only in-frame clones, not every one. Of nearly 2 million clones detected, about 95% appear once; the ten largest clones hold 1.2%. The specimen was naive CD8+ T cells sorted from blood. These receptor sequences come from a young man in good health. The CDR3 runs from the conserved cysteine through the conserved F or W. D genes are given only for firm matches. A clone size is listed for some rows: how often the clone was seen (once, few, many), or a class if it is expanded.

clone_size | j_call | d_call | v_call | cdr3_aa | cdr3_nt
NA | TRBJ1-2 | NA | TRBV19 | CASSFAANYGYTF | TGTGCCAGTAGTTTTGCGGCTAACTATGGCTACACCTTC
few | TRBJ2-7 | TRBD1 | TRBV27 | CASSPGQGLREQYF | TGTGCCAGCAGTCCGGGACAGGGGTTGCGTGAGCAGTACTTC
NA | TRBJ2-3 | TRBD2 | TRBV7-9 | CASSSRTSASTDTQYF | TGTGCCAGCAGCTCTCGGACTAGTGCCAGCACAGATACGCAGTATTTT
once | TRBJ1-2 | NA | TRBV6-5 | CASSYGGAEGYTF | TGTGCCAGCAGTTACGGGGGGGCTGAAGGCTACACCTTC
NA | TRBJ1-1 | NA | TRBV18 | CAIGPGGSEAFF | TGTGCCATTGGCCCCGGAGGTTCCGAAGCTTTCTTT
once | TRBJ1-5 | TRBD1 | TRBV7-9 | CASSSGTASNQPQHF | TGTGCCAGCAGCTCCGGGACAGCGAGCAATCAGCCCCAGCATTTT
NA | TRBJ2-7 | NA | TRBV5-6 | CASSFSRTSPYEQYF | TGTGCCAGCAGCTTCTCACGGACGTCACCCTACGAGCAGTACTTC
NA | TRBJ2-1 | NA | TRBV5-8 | CASSLVGGNEQFF | TGTGCCAGCAGCTTGGTAGGGGGCAATGAGCAGTTCTTC
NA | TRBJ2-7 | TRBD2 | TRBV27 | CASSPLTSGGAGEQYF | TGTGCCAGCAGTCCCCTGACTAGCGGGGGGGCAGGCGAGCAGTACTTC
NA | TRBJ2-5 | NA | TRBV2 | CASTGGVYQETQYF | TGTGCCAGCACAGGCGGGGTGTACCAAGAGACCCAGTACTTC
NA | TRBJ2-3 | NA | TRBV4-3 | CASRGSGESTDTQYF | TGCGCCAGCAGGGGGAGCGGCGAAAGCACAGATACGCAGTATTTT
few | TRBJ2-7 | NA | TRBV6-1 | CASSEGFEQYF | TGTGCCAGCAGCGAAGGGTTCGAGCAGTACTTC
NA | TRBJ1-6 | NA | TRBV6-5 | CATGGGYNSPLHF | TGTGCCACAGGAGGGGGCTATAATTCACCCCTCCACTTT
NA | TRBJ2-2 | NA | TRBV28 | CASAPGRGELFF | TGTGCCAGCGCACCGGGCCGCGGGGAGCTGTTTTTT
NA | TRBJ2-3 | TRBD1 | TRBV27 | CASSPVGQGFTDTQYF | TGTGCCAGCAGTCCGGTCGGACAGGGTTTCACAGATACGCAGTATTTT
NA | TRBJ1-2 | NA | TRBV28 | CASGARQLNNYGYTF | TGTGCCAGCGGGGCTCGACAGTTAAACAACTATGGCTACACCTTC
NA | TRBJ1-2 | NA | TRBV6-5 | CASSYGWGYTF | TGTGCCAGCAGTTACGGCTGGGGCTACACCTTC
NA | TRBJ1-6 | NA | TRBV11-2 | CASSPLTYATAYNSPLHF | TGTGCCAGCAGCCCTCTTACGTACGCGACAGCGTATAATTCACCCCTCCACTTT
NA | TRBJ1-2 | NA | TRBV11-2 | CASSFSAGGNYGYTF | TGTGCCAGCAGCTTTTCTGCGGGCGGAAACTATGGCTACACCTTC
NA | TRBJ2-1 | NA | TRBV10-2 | CASSDLNEQFF | TGCGCCAGCAGTGACCTCAATGAGCAGTTCTTC
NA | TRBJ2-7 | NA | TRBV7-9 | CASSLGSGTPYEQYF | TGTGCCAGCAGCTTGGGCTCGGGCACACCCTACGAGCAGTACTTC
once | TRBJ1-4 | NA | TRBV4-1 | CASSQAPGGGDEKLFF | TGCGCCAGCAGCCAGGCCCCGGGGGGCGGAGATGAAAAACTGTTTTTT
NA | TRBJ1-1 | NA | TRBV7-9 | CASSFPDVNTEAFF | TGTGCCAGCAGCTTCCCGGACGTGAACACTGAAGCTTTCTTT
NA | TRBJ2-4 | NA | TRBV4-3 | CASSHGFRTDKDIQYF | TGCGCCAGCAGCCATGGCTTCCGGACAGATAAAGACATTCAGTACTTC
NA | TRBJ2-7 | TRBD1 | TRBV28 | CASSFPGTGTYEQYF | TGTGCCAGCAGTTTCCCCGGGACAGGGACCTACGAGCAGTACTTC
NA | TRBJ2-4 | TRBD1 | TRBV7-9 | CASSFGQGAKNIQYF | TGTGCCAGCAGCTTCGGACAGGGAGCCAAAAACATTCAGTACTTC
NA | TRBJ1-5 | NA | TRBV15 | CATSRVRGFDQPQHF | TGTGCCACCAGCAGAGTTCGGGGGTTCGATCAGCCCCAGCATTTT
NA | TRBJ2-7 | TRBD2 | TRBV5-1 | CASNVGLAGGLYEQYF | TGCGCCAGCAACGTCGGGTTAGCGGGAGGTCTCTACGAGCAGTACTTC
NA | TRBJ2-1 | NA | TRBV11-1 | CASSFFTSEGSEQFF | TGTGCCAGCAGCTTCTTCACGAGCGAGGGGAGTGAGCAGTTCTTC
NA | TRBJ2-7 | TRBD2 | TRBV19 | CASSMTSAETYEQYF | TGTGCCAGTAGTATGACTAGCGCCGAGACCTACGAGCAGTACTTC
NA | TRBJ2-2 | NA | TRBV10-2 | CASLQGTGELFF | TGCGCCAGCTTGCAGGGCACCGGGGAGCTGTTTTTT
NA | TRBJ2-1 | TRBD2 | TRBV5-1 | CASSDGTSGSYNEQFF | TGCGCCAGCAGCGACGGGACTAGCGGGTCCTACAATGAGCAGTTCTTC
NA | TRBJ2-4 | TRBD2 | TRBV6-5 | CASSYDGEGKNIQYF | TGTGCCAGCAGTTACGACGGGGAGGGCAAAAACATTCAGTACTTC
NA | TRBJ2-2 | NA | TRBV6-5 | CASSFVAEEAGELFF | TGTGCCAGCAGTTTCGTAGCGGAGGAGGCCGGGGAGCTGTTTTTT
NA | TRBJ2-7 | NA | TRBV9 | CASNPGGNYEQYF | TGTGCCAGCAACCCTGGGGGAAACTACGAGCAGTACTTC
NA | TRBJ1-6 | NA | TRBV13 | CASSLGRGGSPLHF | TGTGCCAGCAGCTTAGGCAGGGGAGGATCACCCCTCCACTTT
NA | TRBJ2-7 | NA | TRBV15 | CATSPDGYEQYF | TGTGCCACCAGTCCTGATGGCTACGAGCAGTACTTC
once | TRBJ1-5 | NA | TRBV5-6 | CASSLAGNQPQHF | TGTGCCAGCAGCTTGGCAGGAAATCAGCCCCAGCATTTT
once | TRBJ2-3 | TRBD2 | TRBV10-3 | CAALAGEADTQYF | TGTGCCGCCCTAGCGGGAGAGGCAGATACGCAGTATTTT
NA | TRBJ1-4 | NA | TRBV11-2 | CASSGQKGGDEKLFF | TGTGCCAGCAGTGGACAGAAAGGGGGGGATGAAAAACTGTTTTTT
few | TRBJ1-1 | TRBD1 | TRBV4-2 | CASSDRDTEAFF | TGTGCCAGCAGCGACAGGGACACTGAAGCTTTCTTT
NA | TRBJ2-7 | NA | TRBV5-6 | CASSSRRESAYEQYF | TGTGCCAGCAGCTCGCGCAGGGAATCGGCCTACGAGCAGTACTTC
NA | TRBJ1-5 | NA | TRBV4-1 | CASSQYQNQPQHF | TGCGCCAGCAGCCAGTATCAAAATCAGCCCCAGCATTTT
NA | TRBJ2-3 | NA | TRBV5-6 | CASSFRDFPFTDTQYF | TGTGCCAGCAGCTTCCGGGACTTCCCTTTCACAGATACGCAGTATTTT
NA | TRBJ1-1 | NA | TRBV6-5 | CASSSGSYTEAFF | TGTGCCAGCAGTTCCGGGAGTTACACTGAAGCTTTCTTT
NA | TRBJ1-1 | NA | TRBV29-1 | CSVEPSGGMNTEAFF | TGCAGCGTTGAACCATCGGGAGGGATGAACACCGAAGCTTTCTTT
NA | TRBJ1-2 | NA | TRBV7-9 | CASSYGTSSNYGYTF | TGTGCCAGCAGCTACGGGACATCGTCCAACTATGGCTACACCTTC
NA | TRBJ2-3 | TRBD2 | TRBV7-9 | CASSSTLAGGPADTQYF | TGTGCCAGCAGCTCTACGTTGGCGGGGGGGCCCGCAGATACGCAGTATTTT
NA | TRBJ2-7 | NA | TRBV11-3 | CASSFGGDPNYEQYF | TGTGCCAGCAGCTTCGGGGGAGACCCTAACTACGAGCAGTACTTC
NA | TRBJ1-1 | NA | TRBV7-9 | CASSRDGLTGFF | TGTGCCAGCAGCCGGGACGGCCTCACGGGTTTCTTT
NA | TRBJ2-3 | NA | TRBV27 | CASSYQSTDTQYF | TGTGCCAGCAGTTATCAGAGCACAGATACGCAGTATTTT
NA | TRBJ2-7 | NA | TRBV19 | CASSIRDGVYEQYF | TGTGCCAGTAGTATACGGGACGGAGTCTACGAGCAGTACTTC
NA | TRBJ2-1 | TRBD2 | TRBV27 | CASSWPGGGYEQFF | TGTGCCAGCAGTTGGCCGGGAGGGGGTTATGAGCAGTTCTTC
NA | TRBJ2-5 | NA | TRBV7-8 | CASSSLGWQETQYF | TGTGCCAGCAGCTCACTCGGGTGGCAAGAGACCCAGTACTTC
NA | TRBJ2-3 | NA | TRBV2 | CASTLNVVTDTQYF | TGTGCCAGCACCCTAAATGTGGTCACAGATACGCAGTATTTT
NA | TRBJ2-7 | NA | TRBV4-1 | CASSPGQSSYEQYF | TGCGCCAGCAGCCCTGGACAGAGCTCCTACGAGCAGTACTTC
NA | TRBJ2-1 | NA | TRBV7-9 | CASGSSRNEQFF | TGTGCCAGCGGATCTAGCAGGAATGAGCAGTTCTTC
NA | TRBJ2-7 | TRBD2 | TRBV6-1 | CASSEIEGLAGVWYEQYF | TGTGCCAGCAGTGAAATTGAGGGACTAGCGGGAGTCTGGTACGAGCAGTACTTC